The T cell receptor (beta chain) described here comes from a study of Ad26.COV2.S vaccination and SARS-CoV-2 variants. Trimming removed 6 bases from V and 4 bases from J, with 19 bases in between. The CDR3 loop spans 16 amino acids. Germline-derived CDR1 and CDR2 are MDHEN and SYDVKM. TCRdb keeps only in-frame clones here, not all; method: immunoSEQ multiplex PCR. The sample shows hundreds of thousands of clones, around 90% of them seen only once. The treatment was: approximately 18 received Ad26.COV2.S at low or high dose, single or two shots; 5 received placebo; per-sample allocation not given. It was on day 63 after the first vaccine or placebo injection that samples were taken.

The clonotype was recovered from a person between 18 and 65 years old who received the Ad26.COV2.S COVID-19 vaccine or a placebo. The chain employs TRBV28 and TRBJ2-1; TRBD1 might be the D (6 bases). The material sequenced was peripheral blood, taken in a trial of Ad26.COV2.S vaccine versus placebo. This CDR3 reads CASSKLQGSEYNEQFF. The CDR3 bases are TGTGCCAGCAGCAAACTACAGGGTAGCGAATACAATGAGCAGTTCTTC.